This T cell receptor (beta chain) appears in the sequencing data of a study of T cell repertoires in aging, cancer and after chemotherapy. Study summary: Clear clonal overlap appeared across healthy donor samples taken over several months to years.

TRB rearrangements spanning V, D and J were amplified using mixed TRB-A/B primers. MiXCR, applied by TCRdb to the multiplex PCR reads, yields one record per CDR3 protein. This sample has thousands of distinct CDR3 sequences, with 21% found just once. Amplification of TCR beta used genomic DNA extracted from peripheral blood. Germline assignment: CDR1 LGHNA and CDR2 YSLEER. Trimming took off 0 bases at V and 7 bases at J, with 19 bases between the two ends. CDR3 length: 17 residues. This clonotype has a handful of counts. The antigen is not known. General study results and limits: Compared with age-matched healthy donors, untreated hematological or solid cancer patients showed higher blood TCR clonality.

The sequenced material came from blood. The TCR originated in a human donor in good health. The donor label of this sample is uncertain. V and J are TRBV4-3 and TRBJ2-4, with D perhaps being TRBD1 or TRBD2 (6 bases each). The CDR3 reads CASSQDSFPGGGNIQYF. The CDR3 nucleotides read TGCGCCAGCAGCCAAGATAGCTTCCCCGGGGGCGGGAACATTCAGTACTTC.